These 7 T cell receptor beta chains share one sample of origin, sequenced in a study of T-cell reconstitution after alpha-beta-depleted transplantation in children. This sample's TCRbeta library carried unique molecular identifier barcodes. MiXCR, run by TCRdb on the PCR reads, gives a single entry per CDR3 protein. The sample includes around 670,000 distinct CDR3 sequences, 10% to 15% of them seen just once. The sequences come from PBMCs, collected before TCRalphabeta/CD19-depleted stem cell transplant. All receptors derive from a girl between 2 and 10 years old with congenital amegakaryocytic thrombocytopenia, due to receive a stem cell transplant.

This clonotype came up a few times. This chain connects TRBV10-3 to TRBJ2-7, with TRBD2 matching 9 bases. The V segment lost 8 bases and the J segment 2 bases; nucleotides outside the gene matches: 7. This CDR3 has 14 residues. The germline V gene has CDR1 ENHRY and CDR2 SYGVKD. CDR3 in DNA: TGTGCCATCCGAGGAGTAGCGGGAGCCTACGAGCAGTACTTC. It encodes CAIRGVAGAYEQYF.

This clonotype was detected a few times. The J gene is TRBJ1-5, the V gene TRBV28; TRBD1 matches 9 bases. Germline V CDR1 and CDR2: MDHEN, SYDVKM. This CDR3 spans 15 amino acids. V lost 2 bases to trimming and J lost 7 bases; unmatched junction nucleotides: 6. This CDR3 reads CASSLRGQGRQPQHF. DNA of the CDR3: TGTGCCAGCAGTTTACGGGGACAGGGACGACAGCCCCAGCATTTT.

This clonotype was observed once. The CDR3 carries no conserved terminal phenylalanine or tryptophan, so it likely arises from a read error. The V call is TRBV28, the J call TRBJ2-1; D might be TRBD1 (6 bases). V was shortened by 5 bases and J by 5 bases, with 13 bases between the two germline ends. CDR3 size: 14 residues. Germline CDR1 MDHEN, CDR2 SYDVKM. The CDR3 spells CASSHRTEDNEQFS. The CDR3 nucleotides are TGTGCCAGCAGTCACCGGACAGAAGACAATGAGCAGTTCTCC.

The chain recombines TRBV15 with TRBJ2-1; D is possibly TRBD1 or TRBD2 (5 bases each). The CDR3 sequence is 14 residues long. CDR1 and CDR2 from the germline V gene are LNHNV and YYDKDF (reference sequence). The V end lost 3 bases, the J end lost 9 bases, and 15 bases lay between the germline ends. CDR3 in DNA: TGTGCCACCAGCAGTGAAACCCGGGGCGGTGAGCAGTTCTTC. Translating gives CATSSETRGGEQFF.

This clonotype appeared many times. V is TRBV20-1 and J is TRBJ1-6; D is unresolved. The CDR3 runs 14 residues. In germline, CDR1 is DFQATT, CDR2 SNEGSKA (reference sequence). Trimming shortened V by 3 bases and J by 6 bases, and 12 bases separated the two germline ends. The chain's CDR3 is CSASGARRNSPLHF. CDR3 DNA: TGCAGTGCTAGTGGAGCTCGTCGTAATTCACCCCTCCACTTT.

Many counts were recorded for this clonotype. This chain uses TRBV10-1 with TRBJ2-1; 13 bases are a match to TRBD2. Germline V lookup: CDR1 WNHNN, CDR2 SYGVQD (reference sequence). With 5 bases clipped from V and 8 bases from J, the junction kept 6 bases outside the gene matches. This CDR3 is built from 15 residues. CDR3 DNA: TGCGCCAGCAGTAAGGAACTAGCGGGAGGGGATGAGCAGTTCTTC. Translated: CASSKELAGGDEQFF.

At least ten counts were recorded for this clonotype. The chain uses TRBV30 and TRBJ1-6; D remains unclear. V was shortened by 3 bases and J by 11 bases, with 14 bases between the two germline ends. Germline V lookup: CDR1 GTSNPN, CDR2 SVGIG (reference sequence). CDR3 length: 13 amino acids. The CDR3 nucleotides read TGTGCCTGGAGAGGCGGGATGGGGACACCCCTCCACTTT. It is translated as CAWRGGMGTPLHF.